The 30 T cell receptor beta chains presented below share a single source sample, sequenced in a study of cytomegalovirus exposure and HLA in healthy donors. Primers for the PCR totalled 60 Vbeta and 13 Jbeta. Repertoires were generated with immunoSEQ multiplex PCR, while TCRdb's copy carries only in-frame clones and drops some. The sample lists over 150,000 clones; around three quarters were seen once. The specimen sequenced was PBMCs. The receptors come from a man aged 40-49 years in good health and CMV-seronegative.

This clone turned up a few times. This chain connects TRBV30 to TRBJ1-2, with a tentative D call TRBD1 (6 bases). The V gene lost 0 bases and the J gene lost 7 bases, with 15 bases spanning the gap. This CDR3 comprises 14 residues. CDR1 is GTSNPN and CDR2 is SVGIG in the germline V gene (reference sequence). The CDR3 here is CAWSVHVSGVGYTF. CDR3 nucleotide sequence: TGTGCCTGGAGTGTACATGTCTCAGGGGTTGGCTACACCTTC.

The J gene is TRBJ2-1, the V gene TRBV6-4; 10 nucleotides agree with TRBD2. CDR3 length equals 15 residues. The germline V gene has CDR1 MRHNA and CDR2 SNTAGT. V shed 6 bases and J 6 bases; nucleotides not matched to a gene: 8. CDR3 region: CASSRLAGSFNEQFF. The CDR3 coding sequence is TGTGCCAGCAGCAGACTAGCGGGTTCGTTCAATGAGCAGTTCTTC.

A word on this clone: The junction departs from germline at one end; a sequencing error may be responsible. The chain joins TRBV4-1 to TRBJ2-4; TRBD1 matches 10 bases. Germline V CDR1 and CDR2: MGHRA, YSYEKL. The CDR3 spans 13 residues. The CDR3 DNA reads TGCGTCAGCAGCCTGGGACAGGGGAACATTCAGTACTTC. It codes for CVSSLGQGNIQYF.

The chain couples TRBV30 to TRBJ1-2; D perhaps matches TRBD1 (5 bases). The CDR3 totals 14 residues. Germline assignment: CDR1 GTSNPN and CDR2 SVGIG (reference sequence). V dropped 6 bases and J dropped 4 bases, with 18 bases sitting between them. CDR3 nucleotide sequence: TGTGCCTGCCTCAAAGGGGACTTATTCTATGGCTACACCTTC. It specifies CACLKGDLFYGYTF.

This sequence joins TRBV6-5 and TRBJ2-7; D is possibly TRBD2 (6 bases). Trimming took 6 bases from V and 7 from J, leaving 19 bases between them. CDR3 length: 14 amino acids. CDR1 and CDR2 from the germline V gene are MNHEY and SVGAGI. The CDR3 bases are TGTGCCAGCAGCCCCCAGAGGGATGGAGGGGAGCAGTACTTC. Translation: CASSPQRDGGEQYF.

As for this clone: The sample holds other DNA sequences that translate to the same CDR3. This chain links TRBV7-2 with TRBJ1-1; possible D gene TRBD1, 5 bases. The V and J ends lost 2 bases and 3 bases respectively, with 10 bases between them. CDR3 length equals 14 residues. Germline loops: CDR1 SGHTA, CDR2 FQGNSA. The CDR3 region is CASSLLGGDTEAFF. The CDR3 region has the DNA TGTGCCAGCAGCTTATTGGGGGGGGACACTGAAGCTTTCTTT. The variable domain in full, with the rest retrieved from reference TRBV7-2 and TRBJ1-1, is GAGVSQSPSNKVTEKGKDVELRCDPISGHTALYWYRQSLGQGLEFLIYFQGNSAPDKSGLPSDRFSAERTGGSVSTLTIQRTQQEDSAVYLCASSLLGGDTEAFFGQGTRLTVV.

This clone was seen more than once but under ten times. The chain is built from TRBV18 and TRBJ2-5; no reliable D call. V was clipped by 3 bases and J by 2 bases, with 13 bases between them. CDR1 KGHSH and CDR2 LQKENI come from the germline V gene. This CDR3 has 15 residues. The CDR3 DNA reads as TGTGCCAGCTCACCGTCCGGCTGGGCGCAAGAGACCCAGTACTTC. Protein: CASSPSGWAQETQYF.

The sample holds a few counts of this clone. Relative to the germline gene, one junction end is altered; a read error may explain this. V and J are TRBV7-9 and TRBJ2-1, with 9 bases identical to TRBD2. The CDR3 is 15 residues long. From germline, CDR1 is SEHNR and CDR2 FQNEAQ (reference sequence). The CDR3 region has the DNA TGTTCCAGCGCCTTAGTAGCGGGGGATAGGGATGAGCAGTTCTTC. Translation gives CSSALVAGDRDEQFF.

In its sample, this clone was seen once. V gene TRBV2 combines with J gene TRBJ2-7, with a tentative D call TRBD2 (6 bases). The CDR3 is 15 residues long. V gave up 5 bases and J gave up 2 bases, with 16 bases separating them. CDR1 is SNHLY and CDR2 is FYNNEI in the germline V gene. CDR3 nucleotide sequence: TGTGCCAGCAGTCAGGAGGGCCCTGGGACCTACGAGCAGTACTTC. Its translation is CASSQEGPGTYEQYF.

With respect to this clone: The sample contains more than one DNA sequence encoding this CDR3. The J gene is TRBJ2-7, the V gene TRBV27; 10 positions agree with TRBD1. The V gene end was trimmed by 6 bases and the J gene end by 2 bases; junction bases not matched to a gene: 7. Germline loops: CDR1 MNHEY, CDR2 SMNVEV (reference sequence). The CDR3 is 15 residues long. In DNA form, the CDR3 reads TGTGCCAGCAGACTACCGGGACAGGGGACCTACGAGCAGTACTTC. As protein: CASRLPGQGTYEQYF.

Details on this clone: At one end, the junction sequence differs from germline, possibly due to a read error. This rearrangement joins TRBV27 to TRBJ1-6; 8 bases line up with TRBD1. The V gene's germline CDR1 is MNHEY and CDR2 SMNVEV (reference sequence). The CDR3 is 14 amino acids. The CDR3 nucleotides are TGTGCCAGCAGGCAAGGACAGGGTAATCCACCCCTCCACTTT. This sequence encodes CASRQGQGNPPLHF.

This chain joins TRBV28 and TRBJ2-7; no clear D. The CDR3 has 15 amino acids. V was cut by 4 bases and J by 7 bases, with 20 bases left in between. Germline V CDR1 and CDR2: MDHEN, SYDVKM. CDR3 sequence: CASSSPAELSGEQYF. CDR3 DNA sequence: TGTGCCAGCAGTTCACCAGCAGAACTGTCCGGGGAGCAGTACTTC.

The chain uses TRBV7-8 and TRBJ2-2; 8 bases match TRBD2. The CDR3 loop spans 15 amino acids. The V gene's germline CDR1 is SGHVS and CDR2 FQNEAQ. J was trimmed by 5 bases and V by 1 base; bases with no gene match: 3. CDR3 residues: CASSLVLAGTGELFF. The CDR3 DNA reads as TGTGCCAGCAGCTTAGTGCTAGCGGGTACCGGGGAGCTGTTTTTT.

The genes are TRBV7-2 and TRBJ2-6; D may be TRBD2 (5 bases). Trimming cost V 6 bases and J 7 bases, with 16 bases left between them. The CDR3 loop spans 15 amino acids. Per the germline V gene, CDR1 is SGHTA and CDR2 is FQGNSA. CDR3 nucleotide sequence: TGTGCCAGCAGTCCAGCTGCCTCGGGAGCCAACGTCCTGACTTTC. Its translation is CASSPAASGANVLTF.

The chain recombines TRBV6-5 with TRBJ1-1, with D possibly being TRBD1 (5 bases). There are 11 residues in the CDR3. Germline CDR1 reads MNHEY; CDR2 reads SVGAGI. The V end was cut by 8 bases, the J end by 6 bases, with 10 bases between. CDR3: CASVTGSEAFF. The CDR3 nucleotides read TGTGCCAGCGTCACAGGTTCTGAAGCTTTCTTT.

This chain's CDR3 is CASSSRQGRRGYQETQYF. The CDR3 DNA reads TGTGCCAGCAGTTCGAGACAGGGGAGGCGAGGTTATCAAGAGACCCAGTACTTC. V usage is TRBV28 and J usage is TRBJ2-5; 8 bases match TRBD1. From germline, CDR1 is MDHEN and CDR2 SYDVKM. The CDR3 contains 18 residues. Losses at the gene ends were 4 bases for V and 2 bases for J; bases not matched to a gene: 15.

J is TRBJ1-2 and V is TRBV2, with 9 bases matching TRBD1. The CDR3 is 14 residues long. The germline V gene has CDR1 SNHLY and CDR2 FYNNEI. V trimming: 4 bases; J trimming: 4 bases; junction bases outside the gene matches: 4. This CDR3 reads CASSGTGEGYGYTF. The CDR3 coding sequence is TGTGCCAGCAGTGGGACAGGGGAGGGCTATGGCTACACCTTC.

This clone was observed once. The chain carries TRBV5-1 and TRBJ2-7; TRBD1 matches 7 bases. Trimming took 5 bases from V and 0 from J; bases not matched to a gene: 8. Germline CDR1 and CDR2: SGHRS and YFSETQ. The length of the CDR3 is 15 residues. The CDR3 region is CASRRTGTASYEQYF. In DNA, the CDR3 is TGCGCCAGCAGACGTACCGGGACAGCCTCCTACGAGCAGTACTTC. Full variable domain (rest looked up from reference TRBV5-1 and TRBJ2-7): KAGVTQTPRYLIKTRGQQVTLSCSPISGHRSVSWYQQTPGQGLQFLFEYFSETQRNKGNFPGRFSGRQFSNSRSEMNVSTLELGDSALYLCASRRTGTASYEQYFGPGTRLTVT.

This clone was seen a handful of times. The rearrangement uses TRBV4-2 and TRBJ2-3; 7 bases line up with TRBD2. Germline CDR1 LGHNA, CDR2 YNFKEQ. There are 16 residues in the CDR3. With V trimmed by 3 bases and J by 1 base, 7 bases remained unmatched. The CDR3 sequence is CASSQAGRTGTDTQYF. Here the CDR3 DNA reads TGTGCCAGCAGCCAGGCCGGGAGGACGGGCACAGATACGCAGTATTTT.

The V gene is TRBV7-2, the J gene TRBJ2-7; 8 bases match TRBD2. This CDR3 contains 14 residues. J gave up 3 bases and V 8 bases, and 9 bases lay outside the gene matches. Germline V gene sequence: CDR1 SGHTA, CDR2 FQGNSA. This CDR3 is CASRWSGGDYEQYF. Written as DNA, the CDR3 is TGTGCCAGCCGATGGAGCGGGGGAGACTACGAGCAGTACTTC.

This rearrangement joins TRBV28 to TRBJ2-3, with D perhaps TRBD2 (5 bases). The CDR3 extends over 17 amino acids. Germline assignment: CDR1 MDHEN and CDR2 SYDVKM. The ends were cut back, 4 bases at V and 1 base at J, with 18 bases in the middle. CDR3 protein: CASSSPSGIVGTDTQYF. The CDR3 DNA is TGTGCCAGCAGTTCCCCAAGCGGTATCGTCGGCACAGATACGCAGTATTTT. Together with reference TRBV28 and TRBJ2-3, the CDR3 gives the full variable domain: DVKVTQSSRYLVKRTGEKVFLECVQDMDHENMFWYRQDPGLGLRLIYFSYDVKMKEKGDIPEGYSVSREKKERFSLILESASTNQTSMYLCASSSPSGIVGTDTQYFGPGTRLTVL.

As to this clone: At one end, the junction sequence differs from germline, possibly due to a read error. The rearrangement links TRBV7-9 to TRBJ2-1; TRBD2 might be the D (5 bases). The CDR3 runs 16 residues. Germline-derived CDR1 and CDR2 are SEHNR and FQNEAQ (reference sequence). CDR3 nucleotides: TGTTCCAGCAGCTTAGCGCTTCAGCGGATTTACAATGAGCAGTTCTTC. Translated, it gives CSSSLALQRIYNEQFF.

About this clone: The junction departs from the called germline gene at one end, perhaps through a read error. The chain combines TRBV29-1 with TRBJ2-4, with D perhaps matching TRBD2 (5 bases). This CDR3 has 16 amino acids. Germline V gives CDR1 SQVTM, CDR2 ANQGSEA. In DNA form, the CDR3 reads TGCAGCGTTGAAGATGGCATCCGCGGGCTCAAAAACAGTCAGTACTTC. Its translation is CSVEDGIRGLKNSQYF.

About this clone: One end of the junction varies from germline; a read error may be responsible. The CDR3 DNA sequence: TGTGCCAGCAGTGATACTGGGGAGCTAGCCAAAAACAGTCAGTACTTC. Protein product: CASSDTGELAKNSQYF. The genes are TRBV2 and TRBJ2-4, with a tentative D call TRBD2 (5 bases). The CDR3 consists of 16 residues. Per germline, CDR1 SNHLY and CDR2 FYNNEI. Looking up the rest from reference TRBV2 and TRBJ2-4 gives the full variable domain: EPEVTQTPSHQVTQMGQEVILRCVPISNHLYFYWYRQILGQKVEFLVSFYNNEISEKSEIFDDQFSVERPDGSNFTLKIRSTKLEDSAMYFCASSDTGELAKNSQYFGAGTRLSVL.

This clone showed up just a few times. This chain connects TRBV7-2 to TRBJ2-2; 8 bases map to TRBD2. This CDR3 is 15 amino acids long. CDR1 and CDR2 (germline): SGHTA, FQGNSA. The V and J ends lost 2 bases and 6 bases, in that order; junction bases with no gene match: 5. CDR3 loop: CASSLNRGGPGELFF. In nucleotides, the CDR3 is TGTGCCAGCAGCTTAAATCGGGGGGGCCCCGGGGAGCTGTTTTTT.

This clone occurred once. The chain joins TRBV15 to TRBJ2-5; 12 bases are shared with TRBD1. CDR1 and CDR2 from the germline V gene are LNHNV and YYDKDF (reference sequence). The trim removed 1 base at V and 4 bases at J, leaving 7 bases unmatched. The CDR3 spans 17 residues. The CDR3 DNA reads TGTGCCACCAGCAGAGGGGACAGGGGGCAGGGAAGAGAGACCCAGTACTTC. Protein product: CATSRGDRGQGRETQYF.

The V call is TRBV6-5, the J call TRBJ2-7, with D perhaps TRBD2 (5 bases). V gave up 2 bases and J gave up 1 base, with 9 bases separating them. The CDR3 consists of 14 residues. From germline, CDR1 is MNHEY and CDR2 SVGAGI. CDR3 DNA sequence: TGTGCCAGCAGTTACCGGCGGACTTCCTACGAGCAGTACTTC. It specifies CASSYRRTSYEQYF.

This chain connects TRBV7-2 to TRBJ2-3; 7 bases agree with TRBD2. There are 15 residues in the CDR3. V shed 3 bases and J 5 bases; nucleotides not matched to a gene: 8. Germline V CDR1 and CDR2: SGHTA, FQGNSA. CDR3 protein: CASSLAGVLGDTQYF. The CDR3 nucleotides are TGTGCCAGCAGCTTGGCGGGAGTTCTTGGAGATACGCAGTATTTT.

The V and J genes are TRBV15 and TRBJ2-3, with TRBD2 identical over 9 bases. Germline CDR1 reads LNHNV; CDR2 reads YYDKDF (reference sequence). CDR3 length: 17 amino acids. Unmatched junction bases numbered 9, after V lost 1 base and J lost 4 bases. CDR3 loop: CATSRGKGLAFSDTQYF. The CDR3 DNA reads as TGTGCCACCAGCAGAGGGAAGGGACTAGCATTCTCAGATACGCAGTATTTT.

DNA of the CDR3: TGTGCCAGCACCAACCCGGGACAGATTAAAAATCAGCCCCAGCATTTT. Protein sequence: CASTNPGQIKNQPQHF. The chain links TRBV28 to TRBJ1-5; TRBD1 agrees at 7 bases. Germline-derived CDR1 and CDR2 are MDHEN and SYDVKM. The CDR3 length is 16 residues. The V gene end was trimmed by 7 bases and the J gene end by 4 bases; junction bases not matched to a gene: 13.